This is a list of T cell receptor beta chains from one sample in a study of blood T cell repertoires in COVID-19. The method was immunoSEQ multiplex PCR; TCRdb's version includes in-frame clones alone and lacks a portion of them. The table shows around 190,000 clones, with approximately 90% occurring only once. Sequencing was performed on peripheral blood. These receptors were collected from a human donor in a cohort sampled during active COVID-19. CDR3s include the opening cysteine and the closing phenylalanine or tryptophan. Size tells how often a clone was seen (once, few, many) or the class of an expanded clone, and some rows leave it out.

J	V	size	CDR3
TRBJ2-1	TRBV5-4	.	CASKIQLAGDRNEQFF
TRBJ2-7	TRBV19	.	CASSIRGLAGVSEQYF
TRBJ2-7	TRBV2	.	CASSSGTGVYEQYF
TRBJ1-4	TRBV2	.	CASSEGGRGEKLFF
TRBJ2-5	TRBV10-2	.	CASMWGTSGRATQETQYF
TRBJ1-2	TRBV6-2/TRBV6-3	few	CASSYWGRVEGGYTF
TRBJ1-2	TRBV5-1	.	CASSKTGDLAGYTF
TRBJ1-6	TRBV6-1	.	CASSDDSSYNSPLHF
TRBJ1-5	TRBV4-1	once	CASSPRPPGQVFGAGYQPQHF
TRBJ2-1	TRBV6-5	.	CASSLSGAWDEQFF
TRBJ1-2	TRBV29-1	.	CSVGRGDYGYTF
TRBJ1-4	TRBV12-3/TRBV12-4	once	CASSFRVEKLFF
TRBJ2-3	TRBV12-5	.	CASGLAQGPGTDTQYF
TRBJ2-2	TRBV29-1	.	CSVEDQKPGQGVTGELFF
TRBJ1-5	TRBV7-2	.	CASSYTGNQPQHF
TRBJ2-3	TRBV11-2	.	CASRRLGLSTDTQYF
TRBJ2-3	TRBV7-8	.	CASSPRTGLDTQYF
TRBJ1-1	TRBV10-2	.	CASSAARTGLTEAFF
TRBJ1-2	TRBV30	once	CAWNPGMEYGYTF
TRBJ1-1	TRBV10-1	few	CASSARRTGETEAFF
TRBJ1-2	TRBV6-5	.	CASRTGHYGYTF
TRBJ1-3	TRBV5-4	.	CASSLVWGSGGSGNTIYF
TRBJ2-7	TRBV18	once	CASSPPPGQVLYEQYF
TRBJ2-7	TRBV5-1	.	CASSVYPGTSGSYEQYF
TRBJ1-3	TRBV5-4	once	CASSLDIEDTIYF
TRBJ1-2	TRBV4-2	.	CASSPFTGIDYGYTF
TRBJ2-4	TRBV27	few	CASSSPAGSYGKNIQYF
TRBJ1-1	TRBV7-9	few	CASSLSAGGYFF
TRBJ2-5	TRBV10-1	.	CAWGLVAGAEETQYF
TRBJ1-5	TRBV15	.	CATSAPDRVGNQPQHF